These T cell receptor beta chains were read from a single sample in a study of tumor-infiltrating lymphocytes in localized non-small cell lung cancer. The data were produced by immunoSEQ multiplex PCR, yet TCRdb's version contains in-frame clones alone and is incomplete. This sample yields about 9,200 clones, of which around 80% are seen a single time; more than 8% belongs to the top ten. The sequencing input was uninvolved lung tissue not adjacent to the tumor. These receptors all stem from a human donor with non-small cell lung cancer. The CDR3 runs from the conserved cysteine through the conserved F or W.

>TRBJ1-2|TRBV4-2
CASSNRGSNYGYTF
>TRBJ1-5|TRBV2
CASSRETGSNQPQHF
>.|TRBV6-1
CASSEWGRRSEQYF
>TRBJ2-3|TRBV18
CASSKDTQYF
>TRBJ2-1|TRBV7-6
CASSSTSNEQFF
>TRBJ2-2|TRBV6-6
CASSPSGGAGTGELFF
>TRBJ1-3|TRBV30
CAWSVLGNTIYF
>TRBJ1-5|TRBV5-5
CASTRDRANSNQPQHF
>TRBJ1-2|TRBV7-2
CASSLPDRGGYTF
>TRBJ1-2|TRBV6-4
CAGVITAYGYTF
>TRBJ2-1|TRBV10-1
CASSEAGGEQFF